The 32 T cell receptor beta chains below all came from one sample that was sequenced in a study of T cells in women clearing cervical HPV infection. TCRdb's table, derived via immunoSEQ multiplex PCR, lists solely in-frame clones and lacks some. In total, the table holds 40,000 to 55,000 clones. What was sequenced was blood buffy coat. The receptors derive from a woman between 18 and 75 years old with a cervical HPV16 infection that either progressed to CIN3+ or cleared (not recorded which).

Worth noting for this clone: From the germline J gene comes the end of the CDR3, since the read stops 3 residues before it. The J gene is TRBJ2-3, the V gene TRBV5-1, with a tentative D call TRBD1 (6 bases). Trimming cost V 3 bases and J 3 bases, with 11 bases left between them. Germline V gene data show CDR1 as SGHRS and CDR2 as YFSETQ. The CDR3 has 14 residues. The CDR3 protein is CASSSGQLTDTQYF. The sequenced part of the CDR3 DNA is TGCGCCAGCAGCTCAGGACAGTTAACAGATACG. The full variable domain, in which reference TRBV5-1 and TRBJ2-3 provide the parts outside the CDR3, is KAGVTQTPRYLIKTRGQQVTLSCSPISGHRSVSWYQQTPGQGLQFLFEYFSETQRNKGNFPGRFSGRQFSNSRSEMNVSTLELGDSALYLCASSSGQLTDTQYFGPGTRLTVL.

To note about this clone: The read finishes 3 residues shy of the CDR3 end, and the germline J gene is used to complete it. V and J are TRBV7-2 and TRBJ2-3; D may be TRBD2 (6 bases). This CDR3 has 15 residues. The germline gives CDR1 SGHTA, CDR2 FQGNSA. The CDR3 DNA, read in part, is TGTGCCAGCAGCTTTCGCGGCGGGGCCCAAGAGACG. Amino acids: CASSFRGGAQET. The full-length CDR3 reads as CASSFRGGAQETQYF.

CDR3 DNA (partial): TGCAGTGCTAGTAGCGGAGTCTCCTACGAG. It specifies CSASSGVSYE. The whole CDR3 protein reads CSASSGVSYEQYF. The chain joins TRBV20-1 to TRBJ2-7; D is perhaps TRBD2 (6 bases). The read falls 3 residues short of the CDR3 end, and the missing part is taken from the germline J gene. V lost 3 bases to trimming and J lost 0 bases, with 9 bases between them. There are 13 residues in the CDR3. Germline CDR1 and CDR2: DFQATT and SNEGSKA (reference sequence).

A note on this clone: The read stops 3 residues short of the end of the CDR3; the missing end is completed from the germline J gene. The chain joins TRBV20-1 to TRBJ2-7, with D perhaps matching TRBD2 (5 bases). V was cut by 3 bases and J by 4 bases, with 16 bases left in between. The CDR3 loop spans 14 amino acids. Germline CDR1 DFQATT, CDR2 SNEGSKA (reference sequence). The sequenced part of the CDR3 DNA is TGCAGTGCTAGTGGCAGCCCCCGAGGGTACGAG. It specifies CSASGSPRGYE. The CDR3 reads in full as CSASGSPRGYEQYF.

On this clone: The read ends 3 residues early relative to the CDR3; the germline J gene fills the gap. The chain combines TRBV2 with TRBJ2-7, with 12 bases lining up with TRBD2. This CDR3 has 15 residues. Germline V CDR1 and CDR2: SNHLY, FYNNEI. V dropped 3 bases and J dropped 3; count of bases not matched to a gene: 3. The sequenced part of the CDR3 DNA is TGTGCCAGCAGTGATCTAGCGGGGGGGAGCTACGAG. As protein: CASSDLAGGSYE. The full CDR3 protein reads CASSDLAGGSYEQYF.

Worth noting for this clone: The CDR3 goes on 3 residues after the read ends, and that part is filled in from the germline J gene. This chain connects TRBV4-2 to TRBJ2-7; D not certain. Germline CDR1 LGHNA, CDR2 YNFKEQ. The V gene lost 0 bases and the J gene lost 3 bases, with 9 bases spanning the gap. This CDR3 comprises 14 residues. Partial CDR3 DNA: TGTGCCAGCAGCCAAGATAGGCTAGTCTACGAG. Amino acids: CASSQDRLVYE. From start to end, the CDR3 is CASSQDRLVYEQYF.

Note on this clone: The read ends 3 residues before the CDR3 terminus; that terminus is restored from the germline J gene. The J gene is TRBJ1-5, the V gene TRBV20-1; TRBD1 matches 7 bases. The CDR3 extends over 16 amino acids. The ends lost 0 bases at V and 1 base at J; junction bases unmatched: 6. In germline, CDR1 is DFQATT, CDR2 SNEGSKA (reference sequence). The DNA read from the CDR3 is TGCAGTGCTAGAGACCGACAGGGAGGGAGCAATCAGCCC. Amino acid sequence: CSARDRQGGSNQP. Given in full, the CDR3 is CSARDRQGGSNQPQHF.

As regards this clone: Read sequence stops 3 residues before the CDR3 end, and the germline J gene provides the missing end. V gene TRBV20-1 combines with J gene TRBJ2-1, with TRBD2 matching over 9 bases. V lost 2 bases and J lost 7; bases outside the gene matches: 3. CDR1 and CDR2 (germline): DFQATT, SNEGSKA (reference sequence). This CDR3 region has 13 residues. Partial CDR3 DNA: TGCAGTGCTAGAACCCTAGCGGGGAATGAG. This encodes CSARTLAGNE. The CDR3 as a whole reads CSARTLAGNEQFF.

The CDR3 DNA, read in part, is TGCGCCAGCAGCTCGGGGGCGGACAGGGGATATGGC. Protein product: CASSSGADRGYG. The full-length CDR3 reads as CASSSGADRGYGYTF. The genes are TRBV5-1 and TRBJ1-2; 9 bases match TRBD1. The CDR3 extends 3 residues past the end of the read, so its final part is completed from the germline J gene. The CDR3 consists of 15 residues. CDR1 is SGHRS, CDR2 YFSETQ, per germline. V lost 3 bases to trimming and J lost 5 bases; unmatched junction nucleotides: 8.

Comment on this clone: The read comes to an end 3 residues before the CDR3 does, leaving the germline J gene to fill in the end. V and J are TRBV19 and TRBJ1-2; a possible D gene is TRBD1 (5 bases). The germline CDR1 and CDR2 sequences are LNHDA and SQIVND (reference sequence). The CDR3 spans 12 residues. The DNA read from the CDR3 is TGTGCCAGTACGCAGGGTGGGAGCGGC. Translation: CASTQGGSG. The entire CDR3 is CASTQGGSGYTF.

With respect to this clone: The read stops 3 residues short of the end of the CDR3; the missing end is completed from the germline J gene. The chain joins TRBV7-6 to TRBJ1-1; 9 bases line up with TRBD1. Germline V gene data show CDR1 as SGHVS and CDR2 as FNYEAQ. J was trimmed by 0 bases and V by 5 bases; bases with no gene match: 4. The CDR3 contains 15 residues. Here the CDR3 reads CASSSGTGMNTEAFF. The covered CDR3 bases are TGTGCCAGCAGCAGCGGGACAGGGATGAACACTGAA.

Remarks on this clone: The read comes to an end 3 residues before the CDR3 does, leaving the germline J gene to fill in the end. The chain employs TRBV2 and TRBJ1-2; D is uncertain. Germline V CDR1 and CDR2: SNHLY, FYNNEI. The V end lost 1 base, the J end lost 4 bases, and 10 bases lay between the germline ends. This CDR3 region has 14 residues. The CDR3 bases that were read are TGTGCCAGCAGTGAAGGCGGCAGAACCTATGGC. This encodes CASSEGGRTYG. The whole CDR3 protein is CASSEGGRTYGYTF.

Turning to this clone: The sequenced fragment ends 3 residues before the CDR3 boundary, so the rest is inferred from the germline J gene. The chain uses TRBV18 and TRBJ1-2; 12 bases line up with TRBD1. The germline CDR1 and CDR2 sequences are KGHSH and LQKENI. The CDR3 length is 14 residues. CDR3 protein: CASSGTGGSYDYTF. The sequenced CDR3 bases are TGTGCCAGCTCAGGGACAGGGGGCTCCTACGAC.

Concerning this clone itself: The read is 3 residues too short to cover the CDR3 end, so that end is filled in from the germline J gene. The gene calls are TRBV2 and TRBJ1-1, with 11 positions matching TRBD1. The CDR3 covers 14 residues. The V gene's germline CDR1 is SNHLY and CDR2 FYNNEI. V shed 6 bases and J 4 bases; nucleotides not matched to a gene: 4. CDR3 DNA (partial): TGTGCCAGCAGCCCCGGGACAGGGGGCACTGAA. Amino acid sequence: CASSPGTGGTE. The whole CDR3 region reads CASSPGTGGTEAFF. The full variable domain, completed using reference TRBV2 and TRBJ1-1, is EPEVTQTPSHQVTQMGQEVILRCVPISNHLYFYWYRQILGQKVEFLVSFYNNEISEKSEIFDDQFSVERPDGSNFTLKIRSTKLEDSAMYFCASSPGTGGTEAFFGQGTRLTVV.

A note on this clone: The read terminates 3 residues ahead of where the CDR3 ends, so the germline J gene completes it. The rearrangement uses TRBV19 and TRBJ2-1; 11 positions agree with TRBD2. V was pared by 3 bases and J by 7 bases, with 5 bases of the junction left unmatched. The CDR3 sequence is 15 residues long. Per germline, CDR1 LNHDA and CDR2 SQIVND (reference sequence). The CDR3 bases that were read are TGTGCCAGTAGTATCCCACTAGCGGGGGTGAATGAG. It yields the protein CASSIPLAGVNE. In full, the CDR3 is CASSIPLAGVNEQFF.

Details on this clone: At one of its ends the junction is not consistent with the germline gene, which may arise from a read error. The observed sequence ends 3 residues before the CDR3 terminus, with the missing tail filled in from the germline J gene. The sample carries other DNA sequences with the same CDR3. The gene calls are TRBV19 and TRBJ1-3; possible D gene TRBD1, 6 bases. Per germline, CDR1 LNHDA and CDR2 SQIVND (reference sequence). The CDR3 is made up of 19 amino acids. The chain's CDR3 is CASSPGVSSRRGSGNTIYF. CDR3 DNA (partial): TGTGCCAGTAGTCCAGGGGTTAGTTCCCGCCGAGGCTCTGGAAACACA.

CDR3 DNA (partial): TGCAGTGCTAGTTTCCCCCAGCGGTCGCAAGAGACC. Protein product: CSASFPQRSQET. The entire CDR3 protein reads CSASFPQRSQETQYF. The gene calls are TRBV20-1 and TRBJ2-5; D might be TRBD2 (5 bases). The CDR3 extends 3 residues past the end of the read, so its final part is completed from the germline J gene. Germline CDR1 DFQATT, CDR2 SNEGSKA (reference sequence). The CDR3 consists of 15 residues. V was clipped by 3 bases and J by 2 bases, with 16 bases between them.

Incomplete CDR3 DNA: TGCAGTGCTAGAGCTAGCGGGGGGAACAATGAG. Translated: CSARASGGNNE. From start to end, the CDR3 is CSARASGGNNEQFF. The rearrangement uses TRBV20-1 and TRBJ2-1; 11 bases are shared with TRBD2. The read falls 3 residues short of the CDR3 end, and the missing part is taken from the germline J gene. J was trimmed by 5 bases and V by 1 base; bases with no gene match: 1. The CDR3 loop spans 14 amino acids. Per the germline V gene, CDR1 is DFQATT and CDR2 is SNEGSKA (reference sequence).

Concerning this clone itself: The read halts 3 residues ahead of the CDR3 end, with the missing end drawn from the germline J gene. The genes are TRBV30 and TRBJ1-1, with D possibly TRBD1 on 5 matching bases. The length of the CDR3 is 12 residues. Germline V gives CDR1 GTSNPN, CDR2 SVGIG (reference sequence). Trimming shortened V by 5 bases and J by 5 bases, and 12 bases separated the two germline ends. The covered CDR3 bases are TGTGCCTGGTTAGGGGTCCGGACTGAA. The encoded protein is CAWLGVRTE. The whole CDR3 sequence reads CAWLGVRTEAFF. Combining the CDR3 with reference TRBV30 and TRBJ1-1 gives the whole variable domain SQTIHQWPATLVQPVGSPLSLECTVEGTSNPNLYWYRQAAGRGLQLLFYSVGIGQISSEVPQNLSASRPQDRQFILSSKKLLLSDSGFYLCAWLGVRTEAFFGQGTRLTVV.

Remarks on this clone: The read ends 3 residues before the CDR3 terminus; that terminus is restored from the germline J gene. The rearrangement links TRBV5-1 to TRBJ2-2; no definite D call. CDR3 length: 16 residues. CDR1 is SGHRS, CDR2 YFSETQ, per germline. Partial CDR3 DNA: TGCGCCAGCAGCTTGGGTCCCCGTAATCCTAATGAAAAG. The encoded protein is CASSLGPRNPNEK. The entire CDR3 sequence reads CASSLGPRNPNEKLFF.

As regards this clone: Read sequence stops 3 residues before the CDR3 end, and the germline J gene provides the missing end. The chain employs TRBV10-2 and TRBJ2-3; TRBD2 might be the D (5 bases). The CDR3 covers 12 residues. CDR1 is WSHSY and CDR2 is SAAADI in the germline V gene. V gave up 6 bases and J gave up 5 bases, with 9 bases separating them. The CDR3 bases that were read are TGCGCCAGCAGCTCGAGCGGAGATACG. As protein: CASSSSGDT. The whole CDR3 reads CASSSSGDTQYF.

Comments on this clone: The CDR3 end is not reached by the read, which stops 3 residues before it; the germline J gene fills it in. The chain joins TRBV29-1 to TRBJ1-1, with TRBD1 matching 11 bases. The CDR3 extends over 13 amino acids. CDR1 SQVTM and CDR2 ANQGSEA come from the germline V gene. V lost 8 bases to trimming and J lost 7 bases; unmatched junction nucleotides: 9. The part of the CDR3 DNA that was read is TGCAGCACCTTAAGGGACAGGGGGGATGAA. Its translation is CSTLRDRGDE. The whole CDR3 protein reads CSTLRDRGDEAFF.

A remark on this clone: The missing CDR3 end, 3 residues past where the read stops, is filled in from the germline J gene. J is TRBJ1-4 and V is TRBV11-2; tentatively, D is TRBD1 (5 bases). CDR3 length equals 15 residues. Germline values: CDR1 SGHAT, CDR2 FQNNGV. V was clipped by 5 bases and J by 3 bases, with 13 bases between them. CDR3 bases read: TGTGCCAGCAGCAAGCGCAGGGTGTCTAATGAAAAA. It yields the protein CASSKRRVSNEK. The complete CDR3 sequence is CASSKRRVSNEKLFF. The variable domain in full, completed from reference TRBV11-2 and TRBJ1-4, reads EAGVAQSPRYKIIEKRQSVAFWCNPISGHATLYWYQQILGQGPKLLIQFQNNGVVDDSQLPKDRFSAERLKGVDSTLKIQPAKLEDSAVYLCASSKRRVSNEKLFFGSGTQLSVL.

About this clone itself: From the germline J gene comes the end of the CDR3, since the read stops 3 residues before it. The J gene is TRBJ1-5, the V gene TRBV6-2 or TRBV6-3; TRBD1 agrees at 10 bases. V lost 7 bases and J lost 7; bases outside the gene matches: 7. Germline CDR1 MNHEY, CDR2 SVGEGT. CDR3 length: 14 residues. The CDR3: CASNGRDRGQPQHF. Partial CDR3 DNA: TGTGCCAGCAACGGCCGGGACAGGGGACAGCCC.

With respect to this clone: Read coverage stops 3 residues before the CDR3 terminus; the germline J gene supplies the remainder. The gene calls are TRBV19 and TRBJ2-7, with 10 bases aligning to TRBD1. V lost 3 bases and J lost 2; bases outside the gene matches: 1. Looked up from germline, CDR1 is LNHDA and CDR2 is SQIVND (reference sequence). The CDR3 consists of 14 residues. The CDR3 DNA, read in part, is TGTGCCAGTAGTATCGACAGGGGGCCCTACGAG. It specifies CASSIDRGPYE. The entire CDR3 sequence reads CASSIDRGPYEQYF.

About this clone itself: The observed sequence ends 3 residues before the CDR3 terminus, with the missing tail filled in from the germline J gene. The chain is built from TRBV18 and TRBJ2-2; no reliable D call. V lost 0 bases, J lost 4 bases, and 15 bases lay in between. This CDR3 comprises 17 residues. The germline CDR1 and CDR2 sequences are KGHSH and LQKENI. The part of the CDR3 DNA that was read is TGTGCCAGCTCACCACCCGTCCCCAGACGCGGCACCGGGGAG. This encodes CASSPPVPRRGTGE. The full-length CDR3 reads as CASSPPVPRRGTGELFF.

Remarks on this clone: The DNA ends 3 residues before the CDR3 does, and the rest of the CDR3 is filled in from the germline J gene. The chain combines TRBV19 with TRBJ2-2; possibly TRBD1 for D (5 bases). Germline V gene data show CDR1 as LNHDA and CDR2 as SQIVND (reference sequence). The CDR3 has 15 residues. CDR3 bases read: TGTGCCAGTAGTCCTTCCGGCTCTGGGGCCAACGTG. This gives the protein CASSPSGSGANV. The whole CDR3 region reads CASSPSGSGANVLFF. Full variable domain (remainder filled in from reference TRBV19 and TRBJ2-2): DGGITQSPKYLFRKEGQNVTLSCEQNLNHDAMYWYRQDPGQGLRLIYYSQIVNDFQKGDIAEGYSVSREKKESFPLTVTSAQKNPTAFYLCASSPSGSGANVLFFGEGSRLTVL.

A note on this clone: The DNA ends 3 residues before the CDR3 does, and the rest of the CDR3 is filled in from the germline J gene. The chain is built from TRBV5-1 and TRBJ2-3; no reliable D call. The CDR3 sequence is 13 residues long. The V and J ends lost 4 bases and 3 bases respectively, with 9 bases between them. Germline V gene sequence: CDR1 SGHRS, CDR2 YFSETQ. The DNA read from the CDR3 is TGCGCCAGCAGCCTCGTACGGACAGATACG. Its protein product is CASSLVRTDT. The full-length CDR3 reads as CASSLVRTDTQYF.

Of note for this clone: The sequenced fragment ends 3 residues before the CDR3 boundary, so the rest is inferred from the germline J gene. The chain links TRBV7-3 to TRBJ2-7; TRBD2 matches at 7 bases. This CDR3 contains 15 residues. The V and J ends lost 3 bases and 0 bases, in that order; junction bases with no gene match: 5. The germline V gene encodes CDR1 SGHTA and CDR2 FQGTGA. The CDR3 sequence is CASSFGLGSSYEQYF. CDR3 DNA (partial): TGTGCCAGCAGCTTCGGACTAGGAAGCTCCTACGAG.

Turning to this clone: From the germline J gene comes the end of the CDR3, since the read stops 3 residues before it. The rearrangement uses TRBV6-1 and TRBJ2-1, with D possibly being TRBD2 (6 bases). From germline, CDR1 is MNHNS and CDR2 SASEGT. The CDR3 has 12 amino acids. V was cut by 2 bases and J by 9 bases, with 8 bases left in between. The CDR3 bases that were read are TGTGCCAGCAGTGAAAGGGGAGGTGAG. Its translation: CASSERGGE. The complete CDR3 sequence is CASSERGGEQFF.

Measured by frequency, this clone is medium-sized. The missing CDR3 end, 3 residues past where the read stops, is filled in from the germline J gene. The chain carries TRBV14 and TRBJ2-3, with 7 bases that match TRBD1. The length of the CDR3 is 15 residues. V shed 4 bases, J shed 2 bases, and the junction held 6 bases outside the gene matches. From germline, CDR1 is SGHDN and CDR2 FVKESK. This CDR3 reads CASSRQTGNTDTQYF. The covered CDR3 bases are TGTGCCAGCAGCCGACAGACAGGGAACACAGATACG.

Points on this clone: The observed sequence ends 3 residues before the CDR3 terminus, with the missing tail filled in from the germline J gene. The chain employs TRBV20-1 and TRBJ2-1; TRBD2 aligns across 9 bases. Per the germline V gene, CDR1 is DFQATT and CDR2 is SNEGSKA (reference sequence). The CDR3 covers 14 residues. Trimming cost V 4 bases and J 4 bases; bases outside gene matches: 5. The sequenced CDR3 bases are TGCAGTGCTACCGAGCTAGCGGGGTACAATGAG. Translated, it gives CSATELAGYNE. The whole CDR3 reads CSATELAGYNEQFF.